This T cell receptor (beta chain) came from a study of blood T cell repertoires in COVID-19. The protocol was immunoSEQ multiplex PCR, while the TCRdb copy is restricted to in-frame clones and leaves out a portion. This sample has roughly 280,000 clones, with 86% found just once. The V and J ends lost 0 bases and 0 bases respectively, with 15 bases between them. CDR3 length: 18 residues. Germline assignment: CDR1 LGHNT and CDR2 FRNRAP. The V gene is TRBV12-5, the J gene TRBJ2-1; maybe TRBD1 (6 bases). Source material: peripheral blood. The TCR originated in a man aged 30-40 years with active or convalescent COVID-19. The CDR3 protein is CASGLVFEGQSSYNEQFF. The CDR3 DNA is TGTGCTAGTGGTTTGGTCTTCGAAGGACAGAGCTCCTACAATGAGCAGTTCTTC.